This is a list of T cell receptor beta chains from one sample in a study of blood T cells in healthy people across ages. TCRdb independently ran MiXCR on the 5' RACE reads; one entry per CDR3 protein. This sample has over 300,000 distinct CDR3 sequences, with approximately 52% found just once. The sequencing input was blood. These TCRs come from a man aged 55 to 69 in good health. The CDR3 runs from the conserved cysteine through the conserved F or W. The D gene is left open where the match is weak. Clone size is stated in some rows and not others, as once, few, many or a class when expanded.

j_gene	d_gene	v_gene	abundance	CDR3aa	CDR3nt
TRBJ2-7	-	TRBV18	few	CASSGGSDYEQYF	TGTGCCAGCTCAGGGGGGTCTGACTACGAGCAGTACTTC
TRBJ2-4	-	TRBV12-3/TRBV12-4	few	CASSRQEIAKNIQYF	TGTGCCAGCAGTCGACAGGAGATAGCCAAAAACATTCAGTACTTC
TRBJ1-2	-	TRBV6-1	-	CASSEAVGVNYGYTF	TGTGCCAGCAGTGAAGCTGTGGGGGTAAACTATGGCTACACCTTC
TRBJ2-7	TRBD1	TRBV10-2	once	CVSSAPGQGMYEQYF	TGCGTCAGCAGTGCCCCGGGACAGGGCATGTACGAGCAGTACTTC
TRBJ2-3	-	TRBV15	-	CATSRSDILSTDTQYF	TGTGCCACCAGCCGATCGGACATTTTAAGCACAGATACGCAGTATTTT
TRBJ2-1	TRBD2	TRBV5-4	-	CASSRGLAGLGTYNEQFF	TGTGCCAGCAGCCGGGGACTAGCGGGACTGGGCACCTACAATGAGCAGTTCTTC
TRBJ2-7	-	TRBV10-3	-	CAISEGNSLFSYEQYF	TGTGCCATCAGTGAAGGGAACAGCCTTTTCTCCTACGAGCAGTACTTC
TRBJ2-5	TRBD2	TRBV25-1	once	CASTLTSGRALQETQYF	TGTGCCAGTACTCTGACTAGCGGGAGGGCCCTCCAAGAGACCCAGTACTTC
TRBJ2-7	-	TRBV5-1	-	CASRAADQKTYEQYF	TGCGCCAGCAGAGCCGCTGACCAGAAGACCTACGAGCAGTACTTC
TRBJ2-7	-	TRBV28	-	CASTLDSYPHYEQYF	TGTGCCAGCACCCTAGACAGTTACCCACACTACGAGCAGTACTTC
TRBJ2-3	-	TRBV2	-	CASLKRASTDTQYF	TGTGCCAGTCTAAAGCGGGCGAGCACAGATACGCAGTATTTT
TRBJ2-5	-	TRBV7-3	-	CASSSQPGSGETQYF	TGTGCCAGCAGCTCCCAACCCGGGTCAGGGGAGACCCAGTACTTC
TRBJ1-2	TRBD1	TRBV6-6	-	CASSYPSQGQSVYGYTF	TGTGCCAGCAGTTACCCAAGCCAGGGACAGAGTGTCTATGGCTACACCTTC
TRBJ2-5	TRBD1	TRBV9	many	CARDSGTGGGKTQYF	TGTGCCAGAGATTCCGGGACAGGGGGTGGGAAGACCCAGTACTTC
TRBJ2-5	TRBD1	TRBV10-3	-	CAISEGTGVLETQYF	TGTGCCATCAGTGAAGGGACAGGGGTCTTAGAGACCCAGTACTTC
TRBJ2-3	-	TRBV6-2/TRBV6-3	few	CASSYWGPSTDTQYF	TGTGCCAGCAGTTACTGGGGCCCTAGCACAGATACGCAGTATTTT
TRBJ1-5	TRBD1	TRBV12-3/TRBV12-4	-	CASRRTGGNQPQHF	TGTGCCAGCAGGAGGACAGGAGGCAATCAGCCCCAGCATTTT
TRBJ2-7	-	TRBV20-1	once	CSAPGTHNEQYF	TGCAGTGCCCCGGGCACCCACAATGAGCAGTACTTC
TRBJ2-7	-	TRBV11-2	-	CASSPERYEQYF	TGTGCCAGCAGCCCCGAGCGCTACGAGCAGTACTTC
TRBJ2-5	-	TRBV20-1	-	CSARLRGAQETQYF	TGCAGTGCAAGATTACGAGGGGCCCAAGAGACCCAGTACTTC
TRBJ2-3	-	TRBV11-2	few	CASSLDGRSTDTQYF	TGTGCCAGCAGCTTAGACGGTCGTAGCACAGATACGCAGTATTTT
TRBJ2-7	-	TRBV3-1	-	CASSQGGQSYEQYF	TGTGCCAGCAGCCAAGGCGGGCAGTCCTACGAGCAGTACTTC
TRBJ2-1	TRBD2	TRBV11-1	-	CASSFLGRVGEQFF	TGTGCCAGCAGCTTCCTCGGGAGGGTAGGGGAGCAGTTCTTC
TRBJ2-3	-	TRBV6-4	-	CASSPGFNTDTQYF	TGTGCCAGCAGTCCCGGGTTTAACACAGATACGCAGTATTTT
TRBJ2-5	-	TRBV20-1	-	CSAWLGQETQYF	TGCAGTGCATGGCTCGGCCAAGAGACCCAGTACTTC
TRBJ2-1	-	TRBV27	once	CASSFMGPPYNEQFF	TGTGCCAGCAGTTTTATGGGACCCCCCTACAATGAGCAGTTCTTC
TRBJ1-2	TRBD1	TRBV20-1	few	CSASWVHRGRFGYTF	TGCAGTGCCAGCTGGGTTCACAGGGGGAGGTTTGGCTACACCTTC
TRBJ1-5	-	TRBV28	-	CASSLSGGTGNQPQHF	TGTGCCAGCAGTTTATCCGGGGGCACGGGCAATCAGCCCCAGCATTTT
TRBJ2-5	-	TRBV5-1	few	CASSPTVTGETQYF	TGCGCCAGCAGCCCGACAGTCACGGGAGAGACCCAGTACTTC
TRBJ1-2	TRBD1	TRBV20-1	few	CSARDKGTGAGYTF	TGCAGTGCTAGAGATAAGGGGACAGGGGCGGGCTACACCTTC
TRBJ1-5	-	TRBV29-1	few	CSVDRGPYSNQPQHF	TGCAGCGTTGATCGGGGTCCGTATAGCAATCAGCCCCAGCATTTT
TRBJ2-1	-	TRBV2	-	CASSGTKYNEQFF	TGTGCCAGCAGTGGGACAAAATACAATGAGCAGTTCTTC
TRBJ2-7	TRBD2	TRBV20-1	-	CSAGVERGNSYEQYF	TGCAGTGCTGGGGTGGAGCGGGGCAACTCCTACGAGCAGTACTTC
TRBJ2-7	-	TRBV4-2	few	CASSQAPPPEASYEQYF	TGTGCCAGCAGCCAAGCCCCCCCGCCAGAAGCGTCCTACGAGCAGTACTTC
TRBJ2-7	-	TRBV20-1	many	CSARDGSRAFYEQYF	TGCAGTGCTAGAGACGGCTCGAGGGCTTTTTACGAGCAGTACTTC
TRBJ2-7	TRBD2	TRBV20-1	-	CSARVGGTSGYEQYF	TGCAGTGCTAGAGTTGGGGGGACTAGCGGGTACGAGCAGTACTTC
TRBJ2-1	TRBD2	TRBV6-6	-	CASSILPAGGEKFF	TGTGCCAGCAGTATATTGCCAGCGGGAGGTGAGAAGTTCTTC